These T cell receptor beta chains were read from a single sample in a study of T cell repertoires in cytomegalovirus infection. TCRdb reprocessed the reads via MiXCR and lists one record per CDR3 protein. This table holds roughly 280,000 distinct CDR3 sequences, approximately 9% found once. Sequenced: PBMCs. Source of these receptors: a human donor in good health (CMV status not recorded). Some clones in this sample may be carry-over from other donors' samples. CDR3s include the opening cysteine and the closing phenylalanine or tryptophan.

j_call	v_call	cdr3_aa
TRBJ2-1	TRBV5-1	CASSHPGGDAGNEQFF
TRBJ1-6	TRBV7-2	CASSLKSTGNNSPLHF
TRBJ1-2	TRBV7-6	CASSLSDGLGYGYTF
TRBJ2-1	TRBV3-1	CASSQELGQEVVYNEQFF
TRBJ2-7	TRBV5-1	CASSASGRTSSYEQYF
TRBJ1-2	TRBV7-8	CASSLTQQWISNYGYTF
TRBJ1-1	TRBV2	CASSGDRGTEAFF
TRBJ1-2	TRBV7-2	CASRVGPWGYTF
TRBJ2-1	TRBV29-1	CSVPTGNRNEQFF
TRBJ2-7	TRBV7-6	CASSLAEEYEQYF
TRBJ2-7	TRBV6-6	CASSEAGVRSYEQYF
TRBJ2-7	TRBV3-1	CASRSSGKQNEQYF
TRBJ2-7	TRBV20-1	CSAWLADSYEQYF